This TCR beta chain was identified in a study of human T cells and chemical hapten exposure. Study background: Weekly administration of diphenylcyclopropenone to the scalp of patients continued throughout the roughly 25-week study. Study-level points and caveats: TCRs exceeding a frequency of 1 in 1000 stayed unchanged under DPC sensitization.

The time point here: pre-sensitization, week 0. The treatment was: therapeutic diphenylcyclopropenone sensitization with weekly scalp DPC. Unfractionated whole blood yielded total RNA. What the library attached to individual cDNA molecules were unique molecular identifiers. One entry per CDR3 protein results from TCRdb running MiXCR on the RACE reads. The sample carries approximately 400,000 distinct CDR3 sequences, 4% to 6% recorded once. Trimming cost V 6 bases and J 6 bases, with 14 bases left between them. The CDR3 runs to 13 residues. CDR1 is SGHTA, CDR2 FQGNSA, per germline. This clonotype was counted a few times. Its antigen is unknown.

V and J are TRBV7-2 and TRBJ1-2, with D hard to call. This TCR came from a woman aged 50 to 60 with alopecia areata. Some clones in this sample may be carry-over from other donors' samples. Sequencing used whole blood, obtained in connection with sensitization to the hapten diphenylcyclopropenone (DPC). CDR3 sequence: CASSLLIRHGYTF. The CDR3 nucleotides are TGTGCCAGCAGTTTACTTATCCGCCATGGCTACACCTTC.